Each of the 5 T cell receptor beta chains below was sequenced from the same sample in a study of beta chain features in type 1 diabetes. Expressed TCRB transcripts were sequenced after all isolated RNA was converted to cDNA. Generated by immunoSEQ multiplex PCR, the TCRdb table keeps only in-frame clones and is missing some. In the table there are over 300,000 clones, 7% to 9% of which are singletons. Material: central memory CD4+ T cells from blood. These receptors were collected from a young woman in good health.

As concerns this clone: A far larger clone is just one base off, so this is likely a read error. Other DNA sequences within the sample encode an identical CDR3. J is TRBJ1-2 and V is TRBV2; possibly TRBD1 for D (5 bases). The CDR3 runs to 15 residues. The V end lost 7 bases, the J end lost 6 bases, and 21 bases lay between the germline ends. Germline V gene lookup returns CDR1 SNHLY and CDR2 FYNNEI. CDR3 loop: CASKALWEGWHGYTF. CDR3 coding DNA: TGTGCCAGCAAGGCCTTGTGGGAGGGGTGGCATGGCTACACCTTC.

This clone has just a few counts. This chain links TRBV6-5 with TRBJ2-7; maybe TRBD2 (5 bases). Germline loops: CDR1 MNHEY, CDR2 SVGAGI. V was trimmed by 6 bases and J by 3 bases, leaving 12 bases between them. This CDR3 comprises 13 residues. The CDR3 here is CASRPSGVYEQYF. CDR3 nucleotide sequence: TGTGCCAGCAGGCCGAGCGGAGTCTACGAGCAGTACTTC.

As for this clone: At one boundary the junction diverges from the germline segment, which might be a read error. The V call is TRBV28, the J call TRBJ2-2; no clear D gene. The CDR3 totals 17 residues. The germline CDR1 and CDR2 sequences are MDHEN and SYDVKM. CDR3 residues: CASSFGPRETKTGELFF. DNA for the CDR3: TGTGCCAGCAGTTTCGGACCCCGCGAAACGAAAACCGGGGAGCTGTTTTTT. Full variable domain (missing parts from reference TRBV28 and TRBJ2-2): DVKVTQSSRYLVKRTGEKVFLECVQDMDHENMFWYRQDPGLGLRLIYFSYDVKMKEKGDIPEGYSVSREKKERFSLILESASTNQTSMYLCASSFGPRETKTGELFFGEGSRLTVL.

The chain uses TRBV7-8 and TRBJ2-5, with D hard to call. CDR1 SGHVS and CDR2 FQNEAQ come from the germline V gene. The CDR3 loop spans 14 amino acids. V was shortened by 4 bases and J by 5 bases, with 14 bases between the two germline ends. In DNA form, the CDR3 reads TGTGCCAGCAGCTCGGTAGGGATGGGGGAGACCCAGTACTTC. It specifies CASSSVGMGETQYF.

The V gene is TRBV5-6, the J gene TRBJ1-1, with 9 bases aligning to TRBD1. In germline, CDR1 is SGHDT, CDR2 YYEEEE. After removal of 7 bases from V and 7 bases from J, the junction contained 8 bases not matched to a gene. CDR3 size: 13 residues. CDR3 bases: TGTGCCAGCCGGGACAGGGCTATTGGTGAAGCTTTCTTT. This codes for CASRDRAIGEAFF.